Listed here is a single TCR beta chain. Genomic DNA, the template, was used for profiling of the TCR beta VDJ and CDR3. TCRdb recomputed calls from the reads with MiXCR, one row per CDR3 protein. The sample carries about 400,000 distinct CDR3 sequences, approximately 70% recorded once. Trimming at V came to 1 base and at J to 4 bases, leaving 8 bases not matched to a gene. This CDR3 is built from 15 residues. Germline V gives CDR1 DFQATT, CDR2 SNEGSKA (reference sequence). The data were taken from a study of CD8+CD57+ T cells in acquired aplastic anemia. This clonotype was obtained from a human donor in good health, serving as a control. The sample was sorted CD4+, CD8+, or CD8+CD57+ T cells (not recorded which) from PBMCs. The J gene is TRBJ2-7, the V gene TRBV20-1; TRBD1 aligns across 9 bases. CDR3 region: CSARAPGQGPYEQYF. The CDR3 coding sequence is TGCAGTGCTAGAGCTCCCGGACAGGGGCCGTACGAGCAGTACTTC.